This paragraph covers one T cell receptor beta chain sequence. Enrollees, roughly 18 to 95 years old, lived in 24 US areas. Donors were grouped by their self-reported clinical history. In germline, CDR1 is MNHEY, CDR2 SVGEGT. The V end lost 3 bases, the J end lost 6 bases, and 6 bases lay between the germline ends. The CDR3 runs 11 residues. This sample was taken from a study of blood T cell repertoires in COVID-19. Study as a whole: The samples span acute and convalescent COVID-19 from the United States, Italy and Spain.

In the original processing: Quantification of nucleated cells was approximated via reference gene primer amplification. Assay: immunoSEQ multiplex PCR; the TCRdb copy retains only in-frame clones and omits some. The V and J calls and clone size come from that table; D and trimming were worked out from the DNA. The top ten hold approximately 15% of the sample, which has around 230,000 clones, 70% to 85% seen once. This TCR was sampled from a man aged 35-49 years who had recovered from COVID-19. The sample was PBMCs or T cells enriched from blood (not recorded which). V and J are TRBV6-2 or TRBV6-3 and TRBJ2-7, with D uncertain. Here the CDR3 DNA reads TGTGCCAGCAGTTATGTGCGCGAGCAGTACTTC. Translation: CASSYVREQYF.